Listed below are T cell receptor beta chains from one sample, sequenced in a study of memory CD4+ T cells and cytomegalovirus serostatus. Here immunoSEQ multiplex PCR was the method, and the copy in TCRdb shows in-frame clones only, minus some. Among some 48,000 clones listed, around 80% were seen once. The sequencing input was memory CD4+ T cells from blood. Receptor source: an adult in good health and CMV-seronegative. Both conserved end residues are part of each CDR3. The D gene is left open where the match is weak. Only some rows state a clone size, as once, few, many or a class for expanded clones.

J gene: TRBJ2-2; clone size: NA; V gene: TRBV28; D gene: NA; CDR3 protein: CASSFSQGFYTGELFF; CDR3 DNA: TGTGCCAGCAGTTTCAGTCAGGGTTTCTACACCGGGGAGCTGTTTTTT
J gene: TRBJ1-4; clone size: NA; V gene: TRBV9; D gene: NA; CDR3 protein: CASSVGQGIREKLFF; CDR3 DNA: TGTGCCAGCAGCGTAGGGCAGGGGATAAGAGAAAAACTGTTTTTT
J gene: TRBJ2-3; clone size: NA; V gene: TRBV30; D gene: NA; CDR3 protein: CAWKRGPTDTQYF; CDR3 DNA: TGTGCCTGGAAAAGGGGTCCCACAGATACGCAGTATTTT
J gene: TRBJ2-5; clone size: NA; V gene: TRBV2; D gene: TRBD2; CDR3 protein: CASSVLAGGPQETQYF; CDR3 DNA: TGTGCCAGCAGCGTCCTAGCGGGGGGGCCCCAAGAGACCCAGTACTTC
J gene: TRBJ2-7; clone size: NA; V gene: TRBV10-3; D gene: NA; CDR3 protein: CAMDRRALLYEQYF; CDR3 DNA: TGTGCCATGGACCGTCGGGCTCTTCTCTACGAGCAGTACTTC
J gene: TRBJ1-4; clone size: few; V gene: TRBV6-6; D gene: NA; CDR3 protein: CAIRDGNEKLFF; CDR3 DNA: TGTGCCATCCGGGACGGCAATGAAAAACTGTTTTTT
J gene: TRBJ1-3; clone size: NA; V gene: TRBV7-2; D gene: TRBD1; CDR3 protein: CASSSRGGSLSGNTIYF; CDR3 DNA: TGTGCCAGCAGCTCCAGGGGGGGGAGTCTCTCTGGAAACACCATATATTTT
J gene: TRBJ1-1; clone size: NA; V gene: TRBV28; D gene: TRBD1; CDR3 protein: CASSSSGTGDTEAFF; CDR3 DNA: TGTGCCAGCAGTTCCTCCGGGACAGGGGACACTGAAGCTTTCTTT
J gene: TRBJ1-2; clone size: NA; V gene: TRBV5-1; D gene: TRBD1; CDR3 protein: CASSSDRGNYGYTF; CDR3 DNA: TGCGCCAGCAGCTCGGACAGGGGTAACTATGGCTACACCTTC
J gene: TRBJ2-7; clone size: NA; V gene: TRBV18; D gene: NA; CDR3 protein: CASSPLDSFPYEQYF; CDR3 DNA: TGTGCCAGCTCACCTCTTGACAGTTTCCCCTACGAGCAGTACTTC
J gene: TRBJ2-2; clone size: NA; V gene: TRBV5-5; D gene: TRBD2; CDR3 protein: CASSLGLAVNTGELFF; CDR3 DNA: TGTGCCAGCAGCTTGGGACTAGCGGTGAACACCGGGGAGCTGTTTTTT
J gene: TRBJ1-6; clone size: few; V gene: TRBV2; D gene: NA; CDR3 protein: CASSVTGSGISPLHF; CDR3 DNA: TGTGCCAGCAGCGTAACAGGGTCGGGAATTTCACCCCTCCACTTT
J gene: TRBJ1-4; clone size: NA; V gene: TRBV28; D gene: NA; CDR3 protein: CASSLRDEKLFF; CDR3 DNA: TGTGCCAGCAGTTTGAGGGATGAAAAACTGTTTTTT
J gene: TRBJ2-3; clone size: NA; V gene: TRBV6-1; D gene: NA; CDR3 protein: CASSEARRGGTDTQYF; CDR3 DNA: TGTGCCAGCAGTGAAGCGCGTAGGGGGGGCACAGATACGCAGTATTTT
J gene: TRBJ1-2; clone size: NA; V gene: TRBV4-1; D gene: NA; CDR3 protein: CASSQGSGSVLGYTF; CDR3 DNA: TGCGCCAGCAGCCAAGGATCAGGCTCCGTACTTGGCTACACCTTC
J gene: TRBJ1-2; clone size: NA; V gene: TRBV5-1; D gene: NA; CDR3 protein: CASMPDVNYGYTF; CDR3 DNA: TGCGCCAGTATGCCCGACGTGAACTATGGCTACACCTTC
J gene: TRBJ2-2; clone size: NA; V gene: TRBV6-6; D gene: TRBD1; CDR3 protein: CASSYEETGSTGELFF; CDR3 DNA: TGTGCCAGCAGTTACGAAGAGACAGGGTCTACCGGGGAGCTGTTTTTT
J gene: TRBJ2-2; clone size: few; V gene: TRBV11-3; D gene: NA; CDR3 protein: CASSLAAPGANTGELFF; CDR3 DNA: TGTGCCAGCAGCTTAGCCGCCCCAGGGGCGAACACCGGGGAGCTGTTTTTT
J gene: TRBJ2-7; clone size: NA; V gene: TRBV10-3; D gene: TRBD2; CDR3 protein: CAIRASGGSYEQYF; CDR3 DNA: TGTGCCATCAGGGCTAGCGGAGGCTCCTACGAGCAGTACTTC
J gene: TRBJ2-5; clone size: medium-sized; V gene: TRBV10-1; D gene: TRBD1; CDR3 protein: CASSQPDRAMKETQYF; CDR3 DNA: TGCGCCAGCAGCCAACCCGACAGGGCGATGAAAGAGACCCAGTACTTC
J gene: TRBJ1-2; clone size: NA; V gene: TRBV21-1; D gene: NA; CDR3 protein: CASSKTPPNYGYTF; CDR3 DNA: TGTGCCAGCAGCAAAACGCCCCCTAACTATGGCTACACCTTC
J gene: TRBJ2-7; clone size: medium-sized; V gene: TRBV2; D gene: TRBD1; CDR3 protein: CASSGGTGKEQYF; CDR3 DNA: TGTGCCAGCAGTGGTGGGACAGGGAAGGAGCAGTACTTC
J gene: TRBJ1-4; clone size: NA; V gene: TRBV5-1; D gene: NA; CDR3 protein: CASSLWRLEEKLFF; CDR3 DNA: TGCGCCAGCAGCTTGTGGAGGCTGGAGGAAAAACTGTTTTTT
J gene: TRBJ2-1; clone size: NA; V gene: TRBV21-1; D gene: NA; CDR3 protein: CASSTSRSKPYNEQFF; CDR3 DNA: TGTGCCAGCAGCACCTCGCGGTCGAAGCCCTACAATGAGCAGTTCTTC
J gene: TRBJ2-7; clone size: once; V gene: TRBV28; D gene: NA; CDR3 protein: CASSLGGEEQYF; CDR3 DNA: TGTGCCAGCAGCTTGGGGGGAGAAGAGCAGTACTTC
J gene: TRBJ2-7; clone size: NA; V gene: TRBV6-5; D gene: NA; CDR3 protein: CASSYSGLEQSEQYF; CDR3 DNA: TGTGCCAGCAGTTACTCAGGTCTAGAGCAGTCCGAGCAGTACTTC